What follows are 21 T cell receptor beta chains derived from one specimen sequenced in a study of shared clonotypes between healthy human individuals. The method was immunoSEQ multiplex PCR; TCRdb's version includes in-frame clones alone and lacks a portion of them. The repertoire holds 2 million to 2.5 million clones, with more than 90% as singletons. Input material: naive CD4+ T cells sorted from blood. Stated subset: CD45RA+ positively selected. These receptors were obtained from a man between 18 and 35 years old in good health.

This clone was recorded only once. The chain combines TRBV10-2 with TRBJ2-5, with D possibly matching TRBD1 (7 bases). Trimming shortened V by 6 bases and J by 5 bases, and 13 bases separated the two germline ends. This CDR3 spans 13 amino acids. Germline V CDR1 and CDR2: WSHSY, SAAADI. CDR3 region: CASRQGGAETQYF. The CDR3 DNA reads TGCGCCAGCAGGCAGGGGGGTGCGGAGACCCAGTACTTC.

This chain links TRBV2 with TRBJ2-5; no clear D. The CDR3 is made up of 15 amino acids. V was pared by 4 bases and J by 4 bases, with 16 bases between. CDR1 SNHLY and CDR2 FYNNEI come from the germline V gene. CDR3 region: CASSGRDTTAETQYF. CDR3 bases: TGTGCCAGCAGTGGCCGAGACACCACGGCAGAGACCCAGTACTTC.

For this clone: Other nucleotide sequences from this sample produce the same CDR3. This sequence joins TRBV19 and TRBJ2-5; possibly TRBD1 for D (5 bases). Germline values: CDR1 LNHDA, CDR2 SQIVND (reference sequence). The germline V and J ends were trimmed by 3 bases and 5 bases, with 10 bases remaining between them. CDR3 length: 13 residues. The CDR3 is CASSIGRAETQYF. The CDR3 coding sequence is TGTGCCAGTAGTATTGGCAGGGCGGAGACCCAGTACTTC.

This clone was counted a few times. The chain recombines TRBV13 with TRBJ1-2; D is ambiguous. There are 12 residues in the CDR3. Germline V gives CDR1 PRHDT, CDR2 FYEKMQ (reference sequence). Trimming took off 5 bases at V and 8 bases at J, with 12 bases between the two ends. The CDR3 protein is CASSLRAGGYTF. The CDR3 DNA sequence: TGTGCCAGCAGCCTACGGGCGGGGGGCTACACCTTC.

The chain links TRBV19 to TRBJ1-6; 9 bases map to TRBD1. Unmatched junction bases numbered 9, after V lost 5 bases and J lost 7 bases. CDR3 size: 16 residues. Germline V CDR1 and CDR2: LNHDA, SQIVND (reference sequence). DNA for the CDR3: TGTGCCAGTAGTGGATCTGGACAGGGGAGGAATTCACCCCTCCACTTT. Its translation is CASSGSGQGRNSPLHF.

As concerns this clone: Other DNA sequences in the sample encode the same CDR3. The V gene is TRBV5-1, the J gene TRBJ1-1; 8 bases match TRBD1. Germline CDR1 is SGHRS and CDR2 is YFSETQ. The CDR3 extends over 14 amino acids. V shed 2 bases, J shed 1 base, and the junction held 1 base outside the gene matches. CDR3 loop: CASSFQGANTEAFF. For the CDR3, the DNA is TGCGCCAGCAGCTTTCAGGGGGCGAACACTGAAGCTTTCTTT.

This clone was observed once. This chain joins TRBV18 and TRBJ2-1; weak D call: TRBD2 (6 bases). This CDR3 has 14 residues. Trimming removed 2 bases at V and 6 bases at J, with 11 bases between. CDR1 is KGHSH, CDR2 LQKENI, per germline. CDR3 nucleotide sequence: TGTGCCAGCTCACCAATGGGGGGACCCAATGAGCAGTTCTTC. Its translation: CASSPMGGPNEQFF.

This clone was detected only once. This sequence joins TRBV7-2 and TRBJ2-1; D gene unclear. Germline V gives CDR1 SGHTA, CDR2 FQGNSA. V gave up 7 bases and J gave up 6 bases, with 22 bases separating them. The length of the CDR3 is 16 residues. Here the CDR3 DNA reads TGTGCCAGCACCCTCCCCGGGCCCTCGGTCCTCAATGAGCAGTTCTTC. Amino acid sequence: CASTLPGPSVLNEQFF. The complete variable domain, with remaining parts taken from reference TRBV7-2 and TRBJ2-1, reads GAGVSQSPSNKVTEKGKDVELRCDPISGHTALYWYRQSLGQGLEFLIYFQGNSAPDKSGLPSDRFSAERTGGSVSTLTIQRTQQEDSAVYLCASTLPGPSVLNEQFFGPGTRLTVL.

This chain uses TRBV28 with TRBJ2-2; the D is unclear. The CDR3 has 14 amino acids. The germline V gene has CDR1 MDHEN and CDR2 SYDVKM. Trimming took off 1 base at V and 4 bases at J, with 7 bases between the two ends. CDR3 sequence reads: CASSLFSVTGELFF. The CDR3 DNA reads TGTGCCAGCAGTTTATTTTCGGTCACCGGGGAGCTGTTTTTT.

The chain is built from TRBV18 and TRBJ1-5, with D possibly being TRBD1 (5 bases). This CDR3 contains 16 residues. V was shortened by 3 bases and J by 3 bases, with 15 bases between the two germline ends. Looked up from germline, CDR1 is KGHSH and CDR2 is LQKENI. Here the CDR3 reads CASSPQGPLNNQPQHF. DNA of the CDR3: TGTGCCAGCTCACCGCAGGGACCCTTAAACAATCAGCCCCAGCATTTT.

Notes on this clone: Additional DNA sequences in this sample encode the identical CDR3. The chain is built from TRBV5-1 and TRBJ1-2, with 11 bases lining up with TRBD1. This CDR3 has 14 amino acids. V dropped 2 bases and J dropped 4; count of bases not matched to a gene: 1. The germline CDR1 and CDR2 sequences are SGHRS and YFSETQ. In nucleotides, the CDR3 is TGCGCCAGCAGCTTAGGGACAGGGGGCTATGGCTACACCTTC. It codes for CASSLGTGGYGYTF.

The chain is built from TRBV19 and TRBJ2-1; 8 positions agree with TRBD2. The CDR3 runs 14 residues. In germline, CDR1 is LNHDA, CDR2 SQIVND (reference sequence). Trimming took 1 base from V and 4 from J; bases not matched to a gene: 0. The CDR3 loop is CASSIVAGYNEQFF. CDR3 nucleotide sequence: TGTGCCAGTAGTATAGTAGCGGGGTACAATGAGCAGTTCTTC.

This clone has only one observation. This same CDR3 is encoded by further DNA sequences in the sample. The chain has TRBV6-1 and TRBJ1-1; D is possibly TRBD1 (5 bases). The germline V gene has CDR1 MNHNS and CDR2 SASEGT. V was cut by 2 bases and J by 1 base, with 8 bases left in between. The CDR3 contains 14 residues. The DNA for the CDR3 is TGTGCCAGCAGTGAACTTACAGGGAACACTGAAGCTTTCTTT. Its translation: CASSELTGNTEAFF.

This clone was counted a single time. The CDR3 nucleotides are TGCAGCGTTGTGGCTCCCAGGGGTGGTTCTGGAAACACCATATATTTT. Protein sequence: CSVVAPRGGSGNTIYF. This chain uses TRBV29-1 with TRBJ1-3; tentative D call: TRBD1 (6 bases). Germline values: CDR1 SQVTM, CDR2 ANQGSEA. Trimming cost V 4 bases and J 1 base, with 17 bases left between them. CDR3 length: 16 residues.

The J gene is TRBJ1-4, the V gene TRBV29-1; the D is unclear. The CDR3 covers 11 residues. Germline assignment: CDR1 SQVTM and CDR2 ANQGSEA. Trimming removed 7 bases at V and 7 bases at J, with 10 bases between. DNA of the CDR3: TGCAGCGCTCGACTGCTTGAAAAACTGTTTTTT. Protein: CSARLLEKLFF.

This chain uses TRBV6-5 with TRBJ1-2; 9 bases fit TRBD1. Germline V CDR1 and CDR2: MNHEY, SVGAGI. V shed 2 bases, J shed 4 bases, and the junction held 5 bases outside the gene matches. This CDR3 has 15 amino acids. Here the CDR3 reads CASSYRTGGSYGYTF. The CDR3 nucleotides are TGTGCCAGCAGTTACAGAACAGGGGGCAGCTATGGCTACACCTTC.

This chain joins TRBV30 and TRBJ2-7; D is unclear. The CDR3 contains 15 residues. From germline, CDR1 is GTSNPN and CDR2 SVGIG (reference sequence). V was shortened by 0 bases and J by 3 bases, with 15 bases between the two germline ends. The CDR3 DNA follows: TGTGCCTGGAGTGTTACCAGAGCCCCCCTCTACGAGCAGTACTTC. Its translation: CAWSVTRAPLYEQYF. The full variable domain, its missing parts supplied by reference TRBV30 and TRBJ2-7, is SQTIHQWPATLVQPVGSPLSLECTVEGTSNPNLYWYRQAAGRGLQLLFYSVGIGQISSEVPQNLSASRPQDRQFILSSKKLLLSDSGFYLCAWSVTRAPLYEQYFGPGTRLTVT.

The J gene is TRBJ1-2, the V gene TRBV27; D is possibly TRBD1 (5 bases). Germline V gene lookup returns CDR1 MNHEY and CDR2 SMNVEV (reference sequence). The CDR3 contains 12 residues. With 6 bases removed from V and 3 bases from J, the gap between germline ends came to 8 bases. In DNA, the CDR3 is TGTGCCAGCAGGGGGGTTTACTATGGCTACACCTTC. Protein product: CASRGVYYGYTF.

This chain connects TRBV5-1 to TRBJ2-5; TRBD2 aligns across 9 bases. Germline V gene sequence: CDR1 SGHRS, CDR2 YFSETQ. The CDR3 sequence is 17 residues long. V shed 4 bases and J 5 bases; nucleotides not matched to a gene: 15. This CDR3 is CASSRGGLAGNKETQYF. As DNA, the CDR3 is TGCGCCAGCAGCCGGGGAGGGCTAGCGGGGAATAAGGAGACCCAGTACTTC.

Note on this clone: The same CDR3 arises from other DNA sequences in this sample as well. The rearrangement links TRBV28 to TRBJ1-2; D not certain. The V and J ends lost 4 bases and 3 bases respectively, with 9 bases between them. CDR3 length: 13 residues. Germline V gives CDR1 MDHEN, CDR2 SYDVKM. CDR3 loop: CASSSGLYYGYTF. The CDR3, as DNA: TGTGCCAGCAGTTCGGGCCTCTACTATGGCTACACCTTC.

The rearrangement links TRBV5-1 to TRBJ1-1; no firm D call. V was clipped by 0 bases and J by 0 bases, with 15 bases between them. CDR1 and CDR2 from the germline V gene are SGHRS and YFSETQ. The CDR3 covers 17 residues. DNA for the CDR3: TGCGCCAGCAGCTTGGCCGAAGGAGTTGGAATGAACACTGAAGCTTTCTTT. Encoded protein: CASSLAEGVGMNTEAFF.